This TCR beta chain was retrieved from a study of blood T cell repertoires in COVID-19. Between the trimmed V and J ends, which lost 0 bases and 0 bases, there was a span of 18 bases. CDR1 is MDHEN, CDR2 SYDVKM, per germline. This CDR3 comprises 20 residues. In the source study's methods: Amplification of reference gene primers provided the estimated nucleated cell counts. The method was immunoSEQ multiplex PCR; TCRdb's version includes in-frame clones alone and lacks a portion of them. V and J calls and clone size are given by that table; D and trimming were obtained from the DNA. The data hold under 250,000 clones, with approximately 78% observed a single time.

The sequenced material came from peripheral blood. This rearrangement joins TRBV28 to TRBJ2-6; TRBD1 is a possible D gene (6 bases). The clonotype comes from a woman aged 70 to 79 with COVID-19, enrolled during active disease. The CDR3 loop is CASSLWALGAIVSGANVLTF. CDR3 bases: TGTGCCAGCAGTTTATGGGCCTTGGGGGCTATTGTCTCTGGGGCCAACGTCCTGACTTTC.